This TCR beta chain derives from a study of blood T cell repertoires in COVID-19 (TCRdb year 2020). General notes on the study: Samples from collaborators originated in the United States, Italy and Spain and spanned both the acute and convalescent phases of COVID-19. The material from the prospective study consisted of cDNA or gDNA derived from T cells, B-cell-depleted T cells, or PBMCs. Subjects who had been exposed to COVID-19, were actively infected with it, or had recovered from it provided the deeply sampled blood TCRbeta repertoires that made up the dataset. The repertoires were released in a freely available public database meant as a resource for research on the immune response to SARS-CoV-2. The samples were drawn from two sources: the first 160 participants of the ongoing ImmuneRACE study, and fewer than 1,500 subjects contributed by 6 global collaborators. The sample metadata nearly always contained a de-identified subject ID, COVID-19 status, age in years and sex. Where available, HLA class I and class II types were taken from metadata supplied by the sample provider and were not determined by assay-based typing. The study at large found these results: The quantity of clinical and demographic metadata differed by source and by participant and was supplied without curation.

Each collaborating institution followed its own protocols to collect whole blood in K2EDTA tubes. For TCRbeta analysis, collaborators shipped samples as frozen whole blood, isolated PBMCs, or DNA extracted from either of those sample types. The immunoSEQ Assay, a bias-controlled multiplex PCR, was used to amplify TCRbeta CDR3 regions from genomic DNA. The authors processed their data as follows. The number of nucleated cells in each sample was estimated by amplification of reference gene primers within the assay. Sequence reads were collapsed and filtered to measure the absolute abundance of every unique TCRbeta CDR3 rearrangement. Productive Simpson clonality was computed per sample as the square root of Simpson's diversity index over productive rearrangements. The immuneACCESS repertoire file appears here via TCRdb, limited to in-frame rearrangements. These files lack a portion of the clones; in checked studies, under half of the deficit traces to unresolved V genes, and the cause of the others is not known. V and J calls and clone size are those listed in that table; D and trimming were worked out from the DNA. The sample table records some 140,000 clones; approximately 88% of these occur just once. Clones ranked in the top ten supply 2% to 2.5% of the sample.

Compared with germline, V lacks 4 bases and J lacks 0 bases; bases without a gene match: 13. The CDR3, from cysteine to phenylalanine, totals 18 residues. The read is trimmed to its CDR3 DNA, 54 bases read in frame from base 1. According to the germline V gene, CDR1 reads MDHEN and CDR2 reads SYDVKM. Worth noting for this clone: The antigen it recognizes is unknown. The record has no base qualities; no much larger clone is one base away.

The clonotype originates from a man aged 65 to 79 with active COVID-19. The sample consisted of peripheral blood. The chain is assembled from TRBV28 and TRBJ2-3; the junction holds 7 bases that match TRBD2. CDR3 reads: CASSSPALREGSTDTQYF. The DNA sequence reads TGTGCCAGCAGTTCTCCTGCTCTCAGGGAGGGGAGCACAGATACGCAGTATTTT. Joined to the reference TRBV28 and TRBJ2-3 proteins, this CDR3 gives the full variable domain: DVKVTQSSRYLVKRTGEKVFLECVQDMDHENMFWYRQDPGLGLRLIYFSYDVKMKEKGDIPEGYSVSREKKERFSLILESASTNQTSMYLCASSSPALREGSTDTQYFGPGTRLTVL.